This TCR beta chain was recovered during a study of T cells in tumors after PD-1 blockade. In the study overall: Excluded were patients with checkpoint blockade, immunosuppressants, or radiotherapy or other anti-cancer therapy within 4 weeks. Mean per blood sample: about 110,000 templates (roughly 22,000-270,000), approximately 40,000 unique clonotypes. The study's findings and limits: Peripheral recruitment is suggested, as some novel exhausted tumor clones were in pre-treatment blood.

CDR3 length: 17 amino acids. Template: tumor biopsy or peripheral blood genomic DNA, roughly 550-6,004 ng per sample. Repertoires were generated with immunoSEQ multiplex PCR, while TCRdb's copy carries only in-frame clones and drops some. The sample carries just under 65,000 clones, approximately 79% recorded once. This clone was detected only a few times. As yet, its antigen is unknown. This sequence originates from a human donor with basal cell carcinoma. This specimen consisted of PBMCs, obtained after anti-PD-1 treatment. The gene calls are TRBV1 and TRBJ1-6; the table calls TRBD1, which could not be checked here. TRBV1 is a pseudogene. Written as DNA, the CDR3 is TGCACCAGCAGCCAACAGGGGGCGCTTCCTACTAATTCACCCCTCCACTTT. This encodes CTSSQQGALPTNSPLHF.